Reported below is one TCR beta chain. The entry originates in a study of long-term antiretroviral therapy in people with HIV. The length of the CDR3 is 13 residues. The ends were cut back, 0 bases at V and 11 bases at J, with 13 bases in the middle. The germline CDR1 and CDR2 sequences are LNHNV and YYDKDF (reference sequence). Assay version v3.0 of immunoSEQ was used, and it was run at survey level. Clones were read by immunoSEQ multiplex PCR, and TCRdb kept only the in-frame ones, dropping some. The top ten hold roughly 5% of the sample, which has more than 35,000 clones, roughly 76% seen once. This specimen was unsorted PBMCs, taken 1.5 years after starting antiretroviral therapy. The clonotype comes from a man in his late teens or twenties with HIV. The chain combines TRBV15 with TRBJ1-1; D is possibly TRBD1 (6 bases). CDR3 coding DNA: TGTGCCACCAGCAGAGATCGCGGGGGCAGGGCTTTCTTT. Protein: CATSRDRGGRAFF.